The 17 T cell receptor beta chains listed next were all sequenced from one sample in a study of blood T cell repertoires in COVID-19. The assay was immunoSEQ multiplex PCR, and TCRdb's table has in-frame clones only and misses some. In the table there are roughly 120,000 clones, 87% of which are singletons. Sequenced: peripheral blood. Receptors were obtained from a woman between 50 and 59 years old with acute or convalescent COVID-19.

This chain uses TRBV11-2 with TRBJ2-3; TRBD2 agrees at 8 bases. The CDR3 consists of 15 residues. From germline, CDR1 is SGHAT and CDR2 FQNNGV. V was pared by 4 bases and J by 6 bases, with 9 bases of the junction left unmatched. CDR3: CASSSGLASVDTQYF. CDR3 in DNA: TGTGCCAGCAGCTCTGGACTAGCCTCCGTGGATACGCAGTATTTT.

The chain joins TRBV7-8 to TRBJ1-6; D is uncertain. Germline values: CDR1 SGHVS, CDR2 FQNEAQ. Trimming pared 1 base from V and 6 bases from J, leaving 10 bases between. The CDR3 consists of 15 residues. The CDR3 protein is CASSLVPRFNSPLHF. CDR3 nucleotides: TGTGCCAGCAGCTTAGTTCCCAGATTTAATTCACCCCTCCACTTT.

The V call is TRBV19, the J call TRBJ2-6; D is possibly TRBD1 (5 bases). The CDR3 is 14 residues long. Deletions cut 2 bases from V and 3 bases from J, with 5 bases between. Germline-derived CDR1 and CDR2 are LNHDA and SQIVND (reference sequence). CDR3 region: CASSIRGGANVLTF. As DNA, the CDR3 is TGTGCCAGTAGTATAAGGGGTGGGGCCAACGTCCTGACTTTC.

This clone was observed a few times. The chain has TRBV3-1 (or the pseudogene TRBV3-2) and TRBJ2-7; 15 bases match TRBD2. CDR3 length: 19 residues. Unmatched junction bases numbered 13, after V lost 0 bases and J lost 7 bases. Germline V gene data show CDR1 as LGHDT and CDR2 as YNNKEL (reference sequence). In DNA form, the CDR3 reads TGTGCCAGCAGCCAAGATCGTCGGACTAGCGGGAGGGCCCTCAGGGAGCAGTACTTC. Amino acids: CASSQDRRTSGRALREQYF.

The J gene is TRBJ2-1, the V gene TRBV10-3; the match to TRBD2 covers 10 bases. The J segment lost 7 bases and the V segment lost 6 bases, leaving 6 bases of the junction unmatched. From germline, CDR1 is ENHRY and CDR2 SYGVKD. This CDR3 spans 14 amino acids. CDR3 nucleotides: TGTGCCATCAGGAGGACTAGCGGTCGGAATGAGCAGTTCTTC. Translation: CAIRRTSGRNEQFF.

This clone was counted a few times. The genes are TRBV24-1 and TRBJ2-1, with 13 bases fitting TRBD2. The CDR3 loop spans 17 amino acids. Per germline, CDR1 KGHDR and CDR2 SFDVKD. The ends lost 3 bases at V and 4 bases at J; junction bases unmatched: 5. The CDR3, as DNA: TGTGCCACCAGTGATACTCGGACTAGCGGGGGTTACAATGAGCAGTTCTTC. This gives the protein CATSDTRTSGGYNEQFF.

This clone occurred a few times. The CDR3 loop reads CASSIDGTASLNIQYF. The DNA for the CDR3 is TGTGCCAGTAGTATAGATGGGACAGCAAGTCTAAACATTCAGTACTTC. This chain uses TRBV19 with TRBJ2-4, with 7 bases fitting TRBD1. Germline V gene lookup returns CDR1 LNHDA and CDR2 SQIVND (reference sequence). The CDR3 spans 16 residues. J was trimmed by 6 bases and V by 0 bases; bases with no gene match: 8.

Here the CDR3 DNA reads TGTGCCAGCAGTTACCCGGGGACTAGCGGGAGGTTCTACGAGCAGTACTTC. Residues: CASSYPGTSGRFYEQYF. The chain links TRBV6-2 or TRBV6-3 to TRBJ2-7, with 15 bases identical to TRBD2. Germline lookup yields CDR1 MNHEY and CDR2 SVGEGT. V was clipped by 2 bases and J by 3 bases; unmatched bases: 5. This CDR3 spans 17 amino acids.

J is TRBJ2-7 and V is TRBV11-2; 8 bases fit TRBD2. Germline V gives CDR1 SGHAT, CDR2 FQNNGV. Trimming removed 5 bases from V and 5 bases from J; junction bases left unmatched: 11. The CDR3 extends over 15 amino acids. The CDR3 loop reads CASSKRREDLNEQYF. CDR3 DNA: TGTGCCAGCAGCAAACGGCGGGAGGATCTCAACGAGCAGTACTTC.

The chain combines TRBV4-3 with TRBJ2-3; no clear D gene. Trimming left V 0 bases short and J 1 base short, with 8 bases between. CDR3 length: 15 amino acids. Germline values: CDR1 LGHNA, CDR2 YSLEER. The CDR3 sequence is CASSQDSRGTDTQYF. The CDR3 DNA reads TGCGCCAGCAGCCAAGACTCGCGTGGCACAGATACGCAGTATTTT.

The chain has TRBV19 and TRBJ1-2, with 10 bases that match TRBD1. The CDR3 runs 15 residues. V shed 3 bases, J shed 0 bases, and the junction held 1 base outside the gene matches. Germline V lookup: CDR1 LNHDA, CDR2 SQIVND (reference sequence). The CDR3 loop reads CASSIGTGANYGYTF. The CDR3 DNA reads as TGTGCCAGTAGTATTGGGACAGGGGCTAACTATGGCTACACCTTC.

V usage is TRBV7-9 and J usage is TRBJ2-4, with TRBD2 identical over 9 bases. The CDR3 has 15 residues. The J segment lost 7 bases and the V segment lost 1 base, leaving 5 bases of the junction unmatched. Looked up from germline, CDR1 is SEHNR and CDR2 is FQNEAQ (reference sequence). CDR3 coding DNA: TGTGCCAGCAGCTTAGTGGCTAGCGGGAATAACATTCAGTACTTC. It specifies CASSLVASGNNIQYF.

Only one count was recorded for this clone. The rearrangement uses TRBV6-5 and TRBJ2-5; the match to TRBD2 covers 8 bases. The CDR3 loop spans 13 amino acids. Germline CDR1 and CDR2: MNHEY and SVGAGI. V lost 8 bases, J lost 5 bases, and 7 bases stayed unmatched. Here the CDR3 reads CASRGPGGETQYF. The CDR3 DNA is TGTGCCAGCCGAGGGCCGGGGGGGGAGACCCAGTACTTC.

This clone was detected only a few times. The gene calls are TRBV15 and TRBJ2-1; 10 nucleotides match TRBD1. The CDR3 is 16 residues long. V was clipped by 2 bases and J by 7 bases; unmatched bases: 8. Germline-derived CDR1 and CDR2 are LNHNV and YYDKDF (reference sequence). CDR3 loop: CATSRSRDRGKNEQFF. In DNA, the CDR3 is TGTGCCACCAGCAGATCTCGGGACAGGGGAAAGAATGAGCAGTTCTTC.

This chain joins TRBV3-1 (or the pseudogene TRBV3-2) and TRBJ1-6, with D uncertain. Trimming took 1 base from V and 9 from J, leaving 4 bases between them. The germline gives CDR1 LGHDT, CDR2 YNNKEL (reference sequence). There are 12 residues in the CDR3. In DNA, the CDR3 is TGTGCCAGCAGCCAAGTGCGTTCACCCCTCCACTTT. Residues: CASSQVRSPLHF.

The chain is built from TRBV24-1 and TRBJ2-2; the match to TRBD1 covers 8 bases. The CDR3 has 13 residues. V lost 4 bases, J lost 11 bases, and 5 bases stayed unmatched. Looked up from germline, CDR1 is KGHDR and CDR2 is SFDVKD. CDR3: CATSDPGQVELFF. CDR3 coding DNA: TGTGCCACCAGTGACCCGGGACAGGTTGAGCTGTTTTTT.

This clone appeared a single time. V is TRBV7-9 and J is TRBJ1-4; D gene unclear. The CDR3 is 15 amino acids. V was pared by 0 bases and J by 6 bases, with 11 bases between. Germline V lookup: CDR1 SEHNR, CDR2 FQNEAQ (reference sequence). The CDR3 is CASSLAFPLDEKLFF. Here the CDR3 DNA reads TGTGCCAGCAGCTTAGCGTTCCCACTAGATGAAAAACTGTTTTTT.